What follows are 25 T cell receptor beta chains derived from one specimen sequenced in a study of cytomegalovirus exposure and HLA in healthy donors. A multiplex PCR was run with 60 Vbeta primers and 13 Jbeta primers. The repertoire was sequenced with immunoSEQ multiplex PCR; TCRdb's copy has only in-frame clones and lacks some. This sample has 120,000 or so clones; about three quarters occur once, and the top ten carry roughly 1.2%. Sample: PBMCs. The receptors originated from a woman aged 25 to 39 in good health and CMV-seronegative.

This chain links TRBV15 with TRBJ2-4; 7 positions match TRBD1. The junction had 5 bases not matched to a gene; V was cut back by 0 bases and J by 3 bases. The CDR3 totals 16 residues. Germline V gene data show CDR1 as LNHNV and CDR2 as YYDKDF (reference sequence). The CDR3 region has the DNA TGTGCCACCAGCAGAGAAAGGGACAGCTACAAAAACATTCAGTACTTC. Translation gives CATSRERDSYKNIQYF.

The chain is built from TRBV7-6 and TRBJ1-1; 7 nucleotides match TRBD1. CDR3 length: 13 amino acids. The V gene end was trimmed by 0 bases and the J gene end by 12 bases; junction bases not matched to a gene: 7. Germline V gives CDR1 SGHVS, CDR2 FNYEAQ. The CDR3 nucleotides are TGTGCCAGCAGCTTAGCCGTGGGACAGCGAACTTTCTTT. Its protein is CASSLAVGQRTFF.

Written as DNA, the CDR3 is TGTGCCAGCAGCTTTCGACAGGGGGCGAAAAAAGCTTTCTTT. The encoded protein is CASSFRQGAKKAFF. The V and J genes are TRBV28 and TRBJ1-1; the match to TRBD1 covers 10 bases. V was pared by 6 bases and J by 9 bases, with 10 bases of the junction left unmatched. The germline CDR1 and CDR2 sequences are MDHEN and SYDVKM. The CDR3 is 14 amino acids. Full variable domain (rest looked up from reference TRBV28 and TRBJ1-1): DVKVTQSSRYLVKRTGEKVFLECVQDMDHENMFWYRQDPGLGLRLIYFSYDVKMKEKGDIPEGYSVSREKKERFSLILESASTNQTSMYLCASSFRQGAKKAFFGQGTRLTVV.

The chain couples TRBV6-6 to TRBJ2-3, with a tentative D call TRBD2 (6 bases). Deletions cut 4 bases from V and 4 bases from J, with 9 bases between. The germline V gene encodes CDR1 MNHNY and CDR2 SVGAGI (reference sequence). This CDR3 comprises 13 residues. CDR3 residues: CASSWRDSDTQYF. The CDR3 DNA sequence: TGTGCCAGCAGTTGGCGGGACTCAGATACGCAGTATTTT.

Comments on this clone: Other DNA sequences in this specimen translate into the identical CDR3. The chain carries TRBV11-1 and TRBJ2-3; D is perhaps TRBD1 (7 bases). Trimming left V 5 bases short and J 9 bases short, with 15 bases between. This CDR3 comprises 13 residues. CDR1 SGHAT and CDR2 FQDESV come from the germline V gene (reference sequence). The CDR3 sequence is CASSRDSGYTQYF. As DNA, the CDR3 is TGTGCCAGCAGCAGGGACAGCGGGTACACGCAGTATTTT.

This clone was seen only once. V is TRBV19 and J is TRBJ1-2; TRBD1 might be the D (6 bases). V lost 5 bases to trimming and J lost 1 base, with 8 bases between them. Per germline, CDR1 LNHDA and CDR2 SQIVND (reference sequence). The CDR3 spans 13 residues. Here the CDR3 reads CASSEQGNYGYTF. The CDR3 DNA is TGTGCCAGTAGTGAACAGGGTAACTATGGCTACACCTTC.

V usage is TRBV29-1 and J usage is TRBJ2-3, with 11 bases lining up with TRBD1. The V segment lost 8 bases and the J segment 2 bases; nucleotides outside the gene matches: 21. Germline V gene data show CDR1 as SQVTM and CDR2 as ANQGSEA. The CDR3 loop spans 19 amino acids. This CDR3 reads CSTRSDQRDRGTYTDTQYF. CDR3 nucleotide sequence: TGCAGCACAAGAAGCGATCAGCGGGACAGGGGGACTTACACAGATACGCAGTATTTT.

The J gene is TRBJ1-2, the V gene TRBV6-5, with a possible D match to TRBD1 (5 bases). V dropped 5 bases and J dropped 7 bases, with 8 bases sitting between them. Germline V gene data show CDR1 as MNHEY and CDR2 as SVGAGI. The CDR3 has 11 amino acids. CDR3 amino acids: CASSDRAGYTF. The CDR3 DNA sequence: TGTGCCAGCAGTGACAGAGCTGGCTACACCTTC.

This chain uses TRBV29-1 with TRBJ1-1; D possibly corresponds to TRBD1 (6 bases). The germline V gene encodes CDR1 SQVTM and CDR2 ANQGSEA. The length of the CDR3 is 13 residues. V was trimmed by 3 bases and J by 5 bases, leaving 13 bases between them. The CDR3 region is CSVDGQGKTEAFF. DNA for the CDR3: TGCAGCGTTGATGGTCAGGGGAAGACTGAAGCTTTCTTT.

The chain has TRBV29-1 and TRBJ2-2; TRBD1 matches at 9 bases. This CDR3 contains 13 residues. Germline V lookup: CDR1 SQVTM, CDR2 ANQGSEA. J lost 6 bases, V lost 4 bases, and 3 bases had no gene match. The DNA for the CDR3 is TGCAGCGTTGGGACAGGGGTCCCCGGGGAGCTGTTTTTT. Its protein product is CSVGTGVPGELFF.

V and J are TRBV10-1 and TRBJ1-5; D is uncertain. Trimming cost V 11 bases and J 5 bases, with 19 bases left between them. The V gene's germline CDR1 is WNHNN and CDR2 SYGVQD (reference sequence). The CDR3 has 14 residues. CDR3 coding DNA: TGCGCCGTATACAGAGGGCGGGTCGATCAGCCCCAGCATTTT. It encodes CAVYRGRVDQPQHF.

The CDR3 bases are TGTGCCAGCAGCACAACCTTATACTACGAGCAGTACTTC. It translates to CASSTTLYYEQYF. The chain links TRBV11-2 to TRBJ2-7, with D hard to call. The V gene lost 5 bases and the J gene lost 3 bases, with 11 bases spanning the gap. Per the germline V gene, CDR1 is SGHAT and CDR2 is FQNNGV. There are 13 residues in the CDR3.

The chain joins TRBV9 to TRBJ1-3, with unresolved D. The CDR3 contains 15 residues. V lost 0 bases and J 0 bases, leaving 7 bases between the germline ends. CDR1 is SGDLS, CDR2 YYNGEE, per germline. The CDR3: CASSVDPSSGNTIYF. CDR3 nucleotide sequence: TGTGCCAGCAGCGTAGATCCGAGCTCTGGAAACACCATATATTTT.

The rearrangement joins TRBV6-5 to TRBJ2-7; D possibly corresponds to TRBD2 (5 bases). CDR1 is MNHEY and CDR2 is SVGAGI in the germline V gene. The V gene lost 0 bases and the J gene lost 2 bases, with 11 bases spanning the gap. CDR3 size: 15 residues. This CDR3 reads CASSYSTRDTYEQYF. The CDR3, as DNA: TGTGCCAGCAGTTACTCGACGAGGGATACCTACGAGCAGTACTTC.

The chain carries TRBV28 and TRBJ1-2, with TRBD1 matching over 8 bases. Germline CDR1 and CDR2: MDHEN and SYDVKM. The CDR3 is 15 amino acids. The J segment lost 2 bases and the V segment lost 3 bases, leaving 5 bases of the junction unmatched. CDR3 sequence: CASSLGTGGNYGYTF. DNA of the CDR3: TGTGCCAGCAGTTTGGGGACAGGCGGAAACTATGGCTACACCTTC.

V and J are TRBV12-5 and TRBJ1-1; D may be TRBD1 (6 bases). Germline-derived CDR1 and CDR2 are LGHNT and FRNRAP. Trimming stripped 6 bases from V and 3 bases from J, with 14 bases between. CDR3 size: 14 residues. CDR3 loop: CASGYGQSYTEAFF. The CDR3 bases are TGTGCTAGTGGCTACGGACAGAGTTACACTGAAGCTTTCTTT.

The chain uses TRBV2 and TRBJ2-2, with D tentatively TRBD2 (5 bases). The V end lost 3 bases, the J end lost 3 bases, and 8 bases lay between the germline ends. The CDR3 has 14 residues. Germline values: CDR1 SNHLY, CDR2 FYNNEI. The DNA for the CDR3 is TGTGCCAGCAGTGATCCGGGGTACACCGGGGAGCTGTTTTTT. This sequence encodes CASSDPGYTGELFF.

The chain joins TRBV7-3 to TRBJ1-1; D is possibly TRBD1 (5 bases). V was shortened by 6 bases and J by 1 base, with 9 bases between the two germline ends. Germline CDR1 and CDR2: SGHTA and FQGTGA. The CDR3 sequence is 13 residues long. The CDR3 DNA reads TGTGCCAGCAGTTTCCAGGGGAACACTGAAGCTTTCTTT. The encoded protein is CASSFQGNTEAFF.

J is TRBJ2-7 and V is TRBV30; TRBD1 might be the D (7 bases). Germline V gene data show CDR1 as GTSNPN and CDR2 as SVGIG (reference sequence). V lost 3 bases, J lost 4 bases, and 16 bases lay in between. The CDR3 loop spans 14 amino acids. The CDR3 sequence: CAWRPDRRDYEQYF. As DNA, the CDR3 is TGTGCCTGGAGGCCGGACAGGAGGGATTACGAGCAGTACTTC.

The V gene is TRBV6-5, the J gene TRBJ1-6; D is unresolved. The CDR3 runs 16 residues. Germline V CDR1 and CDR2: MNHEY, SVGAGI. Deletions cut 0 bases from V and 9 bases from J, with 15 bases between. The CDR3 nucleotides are TGTGCCAGCAGTTACTCGACGGGAGGTCGTGGTTCACCCCTCCACTTT. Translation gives CASSYSTGGRGSPLHF.

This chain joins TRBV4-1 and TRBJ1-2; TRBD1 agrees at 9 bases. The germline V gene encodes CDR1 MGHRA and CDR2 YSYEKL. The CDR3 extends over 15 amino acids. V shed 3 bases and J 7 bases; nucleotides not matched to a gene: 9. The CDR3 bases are TGCGCCAGCAGCCATACGGACAGGGGCTTGCGTGGCTACACCTTC. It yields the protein CASSHTDRGLRGYTF.

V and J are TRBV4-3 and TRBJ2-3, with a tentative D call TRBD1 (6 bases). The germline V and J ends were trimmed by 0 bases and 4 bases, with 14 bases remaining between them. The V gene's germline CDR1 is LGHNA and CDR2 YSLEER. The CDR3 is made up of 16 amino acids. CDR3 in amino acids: CASSQDLFEGADTQYF. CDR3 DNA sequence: TGCGCCAGCAGCCAAGATCTCTTCGAGGGGGCAGATACGCAGTATTTT.

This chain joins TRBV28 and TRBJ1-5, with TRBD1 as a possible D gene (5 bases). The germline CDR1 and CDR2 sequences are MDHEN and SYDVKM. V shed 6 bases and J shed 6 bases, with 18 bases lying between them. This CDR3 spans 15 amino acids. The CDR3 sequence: CASSPALGPSQPQHF. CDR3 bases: TGTGCCAGCAGCCCCGCGTTGGGGCCGAGTCAGCCCCAGCATTTT.

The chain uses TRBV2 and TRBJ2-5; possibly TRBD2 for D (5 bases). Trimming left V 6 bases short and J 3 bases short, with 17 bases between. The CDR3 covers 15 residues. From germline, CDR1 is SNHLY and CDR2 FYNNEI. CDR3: CASSENRGTKETQYF. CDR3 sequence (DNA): TGTGCCAGCAGCGAAAATCGGGGAACCAAAGAGACCCAGTACTTC.

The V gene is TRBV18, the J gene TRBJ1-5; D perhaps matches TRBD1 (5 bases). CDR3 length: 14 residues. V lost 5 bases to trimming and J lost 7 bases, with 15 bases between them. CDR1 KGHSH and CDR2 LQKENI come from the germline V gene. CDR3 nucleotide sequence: TGTGCCAGCTCAAAAGGGCGGGACCGGCAGCCCCAGCATTTT. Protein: CASSKGRDRQPQHF.